Below are 15 T cell receptor beta chains sequenced from a single sample in a study of shared clonotypes between healthy human individuals. Some clones are missing from TCRdb's copy, which holds only in-frame ones; the method was immunoSEQ multiplex PCR. The sample shows over a million clones, more than 95% of them seen only once. The sequenced sample consisted of naive CD4+ T cells sorted from blood. This sample's subset: CD45RA+ positively selected. These receptor sequences come from a man between 25 and 39 years old in good health.

This chain connects TRBV10-3 to TRBJ2-7, with 9 bases that match TRBD1. The CDR3 extends over 15 amino acids. V was clipped by 3 bases and J by 3 bases; unmatched bases: 6. Germline V CDR1 and CDR2: ENHRY, SYGVKD. This chain's CDR3 is CAISDRDRVVYEQYF. The CDR3 nucleotides read TGTGCCATCAGTGATCGGGACAGGGTTGTCTACGAGCAGTACTTC.

J is TRBJ2-7 and V is TRBV28; 9 bases align to TRBD1. V trimming: 2 bases; J trimming: 3 bases; junction bases outside the gene matches: 2. Germline V gives CDR1 MDHEN, CDR2 SYDVKM. The CDR3 loop spans 14 amino acids. CDR3 DNA sequence: TGTGCCAGCAGTTTAACAGGGGGCGTCTACGAGCAGTACTTC. It codes for CASSLTGGVYEQYF.

The chain couples TRBV28 to TRBJ2-2; possibly TRBD1 for D (5 bases). The CDR3 is 13 amino acids. V was clipped by 7 bases and J by 1 base, with 7 bases between them. Germline lookup yields CDR1 MDHEN and CDR2 SYDVKM. CDR3 protein: CASTRENTGELFF. The CDR3 DNA reads TGTGCCAGCACCAGGGAGAACACCGGGGAGCTGTTTTTT. Drawing the rest from reference TRBV28 and TRBJ2-2, the complete variable domain is DVKVTQSSRYLVKRTGEKVFLECVQDMDHENMFWYRQDPGLGLRLIYFSYDVKMKEKGDIPEGYSVSREKKERFSLILESASTNQTSMYLCASTRENTGELFFGEGSRLTVL.

This clone has just one count. The same CDR3 can be traced to other DNA sequences in this sample. V usage is TRBV19 and J usage is TRBJ1-2; 7 bases map to TRBD1. Germline assignment: CDR1 LNHDA and CDR2 SQIVND (reference sequence). CDR3 length: 15 amino acids. V dropped 1 base and J dropped 2; count of bases not matched to a gene: 4. The CDR3 region has the DNA TGTGCCAGTAGTATAGGAGGGACAGAGAACTATGGCTACACCTTC. This sequence encodes CASSIGGTENYGYTF.

The chain joins TRBV5-1 to TRBJ2-5, with 8 positions matching TRBD2. J lost 4 bases, V lost 4 bases, and 9 bases had no gene match. The CDR3 has 15 residues. CDR1 is SGHRS and CDR2 is YFSETQ in the germline V gene. The CDR3 DNA follows: TGCGCCAGCAGCCCGGAGGCCGGGAGGGGAGAGACCCAGTACTTC. Translating gives CASSPEAGRGETQYF.

The V and J genes are TRBV29-1 and TRBJ2-3; TRBD2 matches at 8 bases. CDR3 size: 13 residues. CDR1 is SQVTM and CDR2 is ANQGSEA in the germline V gene. For the CDR3, the DNA is TGCAGTTGTGGGCGGGGGGCAATAGATACGCAGTATTTT. It codes for CSCGRGAIDTQYF.

This chain uses TRBV5-6 with TRBJ2-7; D may be TRBD1 (5 bases). Germline lookup yields CDR1 SGHDT and CDR2 YYEEEE. V lost 4 bases and J 4 bases, leaving 12 bases between the germline ends. CDR3 length: 13 amino acids. The CDR3 coding sequence is TGTGCCAGCAGCCTCCCTCAGGGTTACGAGCAGTACTTC. It is translated as CASSLPQGYEQYF. The complete variable domain, with remaining parts taken from reference TRBV5-6 and TRBJ2-7, reads DAGVTQSPTHLIKTRGQQVTLRCSPKSGHDTVSWYQQALGQGPQFIFQYYEEEERQRGNFPDRFSGHQFPNYSSELNVNALLLGDSALYLCASSLPQGYEQYFGPGTRLTVT.

J is TRBJ1-3 and V is TRBV1. TRBV1 is recorded as a pseudogene. The CDR3 is made up of 14 amino acids. In DNA form, the CDR3 reads TGCACCGCCCATTTGGGGGTGGCTGGAAACACCATATATTTT. Translation gives CTAHLGVAGNTIYF.

The chain uses TRBV5-8 and TRBJ2-3; D perhaps matches TRBD2 (5 bases). There are 14 residues in the CDR3. Germline values: CDR1 SGHTS, CDR2 YDEGEE. The germline V and J ends were trimmed by 4 bases and 4 bases, with 13 bases remaining between them. The CDR3 here is CASSTLAISDTQYF. DNA for the CDR3: TGTGCCAGCAGCACCTTAGCGATATCAGATACGCAGTATTTT.

The chain has TRBV6-5 and TRBJ2-7; D gene uncertain. The CDR3 runs 14 residues. Trimming left V 6 bases short and J 2 bases short, with 14 bases between. Germline loops: CDR1 MNHEY, CDR2 SVGAGI. The CDR3, as DNA: TGTGCCAGCAGCCGACGTCCACCCGCCTACGAGCAGTACTTC. As protein: CASSRRPPAYEQYF.

Note on this clone: In the same sample, other DNA sequences code for this CDR3. The V and J genes are TRBV19 and TRBJ1-5; D not resolved. CDR1 and CDR2 from the germline V gene are LNHDA and SQIVND (reference sequence). The CDR3 covers 13 residues. V lost 3 bases and J 4 bases, leaving 7 bases between the germline ends. This chain's CDR3 is CASSMGFNQPQHF. The DNA for the CDR3 is TGTGCCAGTAGTATGGGCTTTAATCAGCCCCAGCATTTT.

The chain uses TRBV5-1 and TRBJ2-3; the match to TRBD2 covers 11 bases. V lost 4 bases to trimming and J lost 0 bases; unmatched junction nucleotides: 7. Germline loops: CDR1 SGHRS, CDR2 YFSETQ. The CDR3 consists of 17 residues. In DNA, the CDR3 is TGCGCCAGCAGCCGCGATCTAGCGGGAGGCAGCACAGATACGCAGTATTTT. Amino acid sequence: CASSRDLAGGSTDTQYF. The full variable domain, with the rest looked up from reference TRBV5-1 and TRBJ2-3, is KAGVTQTPRYLIKTRGQQVTLSCSPISGHRSVSWYQQTPGQGLQFLFEYFSETQRNKGNFPGRFSGRQFSNSRSEMNVSTLELGDSALYLCASSRDLAGGSTDTQYFGPGTRLTVL.

V is TRBV2 and J is TRBJ2-2; 11 nucleotides agree with TRBD2. This CDR3 has 15 residues. The germline gives CDR1 SNHLY, CDR2 FYNNEI. Unmatched junction bases numbered 5, after V lost 6 bases and J lost 5 bases. The CDR3 region is CASREGLAVTGELFF. DNA for the CDR3: TGTGCCAGCAGAGAGGGACTAGCGGTAACCGGGGAGCTGTTTTTT.

The rearrangement links TRBV28 to TRBJ2-1, with D unclear. This CDR3 contains 13 residues. V lost 6 bases to trimming and J lost 0 bases, with 6 bases between them. Germline CDR1 MDHEN, CDR2 SYDVKM. The chain's CDR3 is CASSGRSYNEQFF. DNA of the CDR3: TGTGCCAGCAGCGGACGCTCCTACAATGAGCAGTTCTTC.

The chain carries TRBV18 and TRBJ2-2; 7 bases are a match to TRBD2. The CDR3 runs to 12 residues. The J segment lost 13 bases and the V segment lost 4 bases, leaving 6 bases of the junction unmatched. Per germline, CDR1 KGHSH and CDR2 LQKENI. The CDR3 loop reads CASSLREATLFF. CDR3 coding DNA: TGTGCCAGCTCACTCCGGGAGGCAACGCTGTTTTTT.